These T cell receptor beta chains were read from a single sample in a study of T cell repertoires in cytomegalovirus infection. Each CDR3 protein is one row after TCRdb ran MiXCR on the reads. This repertoire shows more than 650,000 distinct CDR3 sequences, 35% to 45% found once; its top ten account for around 3%. Sequencing used PBMCs. These receptor sequences come from a human donor in good health (CMV status not recorded). Some clones in this sample may be carry-over from other donors' samples. CDR3s include the opening cysteine and the closing phenylalanine or tryptophan. The order of the fields is J gene, clone size, V gene, D gene, CDR3 DNA, CDR3 protein. D genes are given only for firm matches. Clone size is shown for a subset of rows, as once, few, many or a class of expanded clone.

j_call: TRBJ1-4
clone_size: few
v_call: TRBV7-9
d_call: TRBD1
cdr3_nt: TGTGCCAGCAGCTTAGAAGGGGACAGGGGGCGCGGTGAAAAACTGTTTTTT
cdr3_aa: CASSLEGDRGRGEKLFF

j_call: TRBJ2-7
clone_size: few
v_call: TRBV12-3/TRBV12-4
d_call: .
cdr3_nt: TGTGCCAGCAGTTTCCATCGACCGGGGACCTACGAGCAGTACTTC
cdr3_aa: CASSFHRPGTYEQYF

j_call: TRBJ1-1
clone_size: .
v_call: TRBV19
d_call: .
cdr3_nt: TGTGCCAGTAGTAGCCCCGGGACCGGCCCTTTCTTT
cdr3_aa: CASSSPGTGPFF

j_call: TRBJ2-1
clone_size: few
v_call: TRBV5-4
d_call: .
cdr3_nt: TGTGCCAGCAGAGACAGACTAGTTCTTGAGCAGTTCTTC
cdr3_aa: CASRDRLVLEQFF

j_call: TRBJ1-2
clone_size: few
v_call: TRBV29-1
d_call: TRBD1
cdr3_nt: TGCAGCGTACAGGGGGCGATTGGCTACACCTTC
cdr3_aa: CSVQGAIGYTF

j_call: TRBJ1-1
clone_size: .
v_call: TRBV23-1
d_call: .
cdr3_nt: TGCGCCAGCAGTACAGCGGCGATGAACACTGAAGCTTTCTTT
cdr3_aa: CASSTAAMNTEAFF

j_call: TRBJ2-7
clone_size: .
v_call: TRBV7-9
d_call: .
cdr3_nt: TGTGCCAGCAGCCCATTCGTGGTCACGACCTACGAGCAGTACTTC
cdr3_aa: CASSPFVVTTYEQYF

j_call: TRBJ2-1
clone_size: few
v_call: TRBV7-2
d_call: TRBD2
cdr3_nt: TGTGCCAGCAGCTTTATAGCGGGAGGAAACAATGAGCAGTTCTTC
cdr3_aa: CASSFIAGGNNEQFF

j_call: TRBJ2-7
clone_size: .
v_call: TRBV12-3/TRBV12-4
d_call: TRBD1
cdr3_nt: TGTGCCAGCAGCCAAGGACAGGGGGCAAGCGAGCAGTACTTC
cdr3_aa: CASSQGQGASEQYF

j_call: TRBJ2-4
clone_size: .
v_call: TRBV28
d_call: TRBD2
cdr3_nt: TGTGCCAGCAGTTCTAGCGGGGTCAACGACATTCAGTACTTC
cdr3_aa: CASSSSGVNDIQYF

j_call: TRBJ1-2
clone_size: few
v_call: TRBV7-2
d_call: .
cdr3_nt: TGTGCCAGCAGCTCCCGAAGCGGGATTCAAAGCGGCTACACCTTC
cdr3_aa: CASSSRSGIQSGYTF

j_call: TRBJ2-3
clone_size: .
v_call: TRBV9
d_call: .
cdr3_nt: TGTGCCAGCAGCGCGAGACTGGGCACAGATACGCAGTATTTT
cdr3_aa: CASSARLGTDTQYF

j_call: TRBJ2-7
clone_size: few
v_call: TRBV6-6
d_call: TRBD1
cdr3_nt: TGTGCCAGCCTTATGGCGGGACAGGGGAGGTTCGAGCAGTACTTC
cdr3_aa: CASLMAGQGRFEQYF

j_call: TRBJ2-3
clone_size: .
v_call: TRBV7-3
d_call: TRBD1
cdr3_nt: TGTGCCAGCAGCTCTCAGGACAGGGGCAGCACAGATACGCAGTATTTT
cdr3_aa: CASSSQDRGSTDTQYF

j_call: TRBJ2-7
clone_size: few
v_call: TRBV12-3/TRBV12-4
d_call: .
cdr3_nt: TGTGCCAGCAGTTTTCAGGGGGGGTACGAGCAGTACTTC
cdr3_aa: CASSFQGGYEQYF

j_call: TRBJ2-1
clone_size: many
v_call: TRBV7-2
d_call: .
cdr3_nt: TGTGCCAGCAGTCCCGGCGCGAGGGTTCGGTACAATGAGCAGTTCTTC
cdr3_aa: CASSPGARVRYNEQFF

j_call: TRBJ2-5
clone_size: many
v_call: TRBV7-2
d_call: TRBD2
cdr3_nt: TGTGCCAGCAGCTTACCAGCGGGGGGGCGGGAGACCCAGTACTTC
cdr3_aa: CASSLPAGGRETQYF

j_call: TRBJ2-1
clone_size: few
v_call: TRBV7-6
d_call: .
cdr3_nt: TGTGCCAGCAGCCCGACGAGGACCTTCTACAATGAGCAGTTCTTC
cdr3_aa: CASSPTRTFYNEQFF

j_call: TRBJ1-6
clone_size: few
v_call: TRBV9
d_call: .
cdr3_nt: TGTGCCAGCAGCGTACTGCCAGAAGATAATTCACCCCTCCACTTT
cdr3_aa: CASSVLPEDNSPLHF

j_call: TRBJ1-1
clone_size: .
v_call: TRBV28
d_call: .
cdr3_nt: TGTGCCAGCACCCCCCGGTACGGACAGAGGAACACTGAAGCTTTCTTT
cdr3_aa: CASTPRYGQRNTEAFF

j_call: TRBJ2-1
clone_size: .
v_call: TRBV12-3/TRBV12-4
d_call: TRBD2
cdr3_nt: TGTGCCAGCAGTCCCCGGACTAGCGGCACCTACAATGAGCAGTTCTTC
cdr3_aa: CASSPRTSGTYNEQFF

j_call: TRBJ1-4
clone_size: few
v_call: TRBV14
d_call: .
cdr3_nt: TGTGCCAGCAGCCGGGGCAGCTATGAAAAACTGTTTTTT
cdr3_aa: CASSRGSYEKLFF

j_call: TRBJ2-2
clone_size: .
v_call: TRBV19
d_call: TRBD2
cdr3_nt: TGTGCCAGTAGTATGGGACTAGCGAACACCGGGGAGCTGTTTTTT
cdr3_aa: CASSMGLANTGELFF

j_call: TRBJ2-1
clone_size: once
v_call: TRBV15
d_call: TRBD2
cdr3_nt: TGTGCCACCAGCAGGGACCCGGGGGTCGGGAGGGTTAATGAGCAGTTCTTC
cdr3_aa: CATSRDPGVGRVNEQFF

j_call: TRBJ1-6
clone_size: few
v_call: TRBV7-9
d_call: .
cdr3_nt: TGTGCCAGCCGGGGCTCAGGGCACTATAATTCACCCCTCCACTTT
cdr3_aa: CASRGSGHYNSPLHF

j_call: TRBJ2-5
clone_size: .
v_call: TRBV28
d_call: TRBD2
cdr3_nt: TGTGCCAGCAGTTCCTATAGGAGCGGGGGGGGACAAGAGACCCAGTACTTC
cdr3_aa: CASSSYRSGGGQETQYF

j_call: TRBJ1-5
clone_size: .
v_call: TRBV28
d_call: .
cdr3_nt: TGTGCCAGCAGTTCACCCAGCAGGGGAGAGGGCAATCAGCCCCAGCATTTT
cdr3_aa: CASSSPSRGEGNQPQHF

j_call: TRBJ2-7
clone_size: .
v_call: TRBV20-1
d_call: .
cdr3_nt: TGCAGTGCTAAGGGTCAGACCTACGAGCAGTACTTC
cdr3_aa: CSAKGQTYEQYF

j_call: TRBJ1-1
clone_size: .
v_call: TRBV19
d_call: .
cdr3_nt: TGTGCCAGTAGTTCTAGAGGACCTGAAGCTTTCTTT
cdr3_aa: CASSSRGPEAFF

j_call: TRBJ1-1
clone_size: .
v_call: TRBV19
d_call: TRBD1
cdr3_nt: TGTGCCGTCCGGACAGGGGGGAACACTGAAGCTTTCTTT
cdr3_aa: CAVRTGGNTEAFF

j_call: TRBJ1-6
clone_size: .
v_call: TRBV12-3/TRBV12-4
d_call: .
cdr3_nt: TGTGCCAGCAGTCTCGACAGGCGGAATTCACCCCTCCACTTT
cdr3_aa: CASSLDRRNSPLHF

j_call: TRBJ2-1
clone_size: .
v_call: TRBV19
d_call: TRBD1
cdr3_nt: TGTGCCAGTAGTGGCCGGGACAGGGGCACCTATGAGCAGTTCTTC
cdr3_aa: CASSGRDRGTYEQFF

j_call: TRBJ1-5
clone_size: .
v_call: TRBV7-2
d_call: .
cdr3_nt: TGTGCCAGCAGCTTAGGTAGGGAAAGCAATCAGCCCCAGCATTTT
cdr3_aa: CASSLGRESNQPQHF

j_call: TRBJ1-6
clone_size: once
v_call: TRBV2
d_call: .
cdr3_nt: TGTGCCAGCAGTGAAAATAGGTTTAATTCACCCCTCCACTTT
cdr3_aa: CASSENRFNSPLHF

j_call: TRBJ2-3
clone_size: .
v_call: TRBV7-8
d_call: .
cdr3_nt: TGTGCCAGCAGCCTCCGGACAGGGAGGGGCACAGATACGCAGTATTTT
cdr3_aa: CASSLRTGRGTDTQYF

j_call: TRBJ2-7
clone_size: .
v_call: TRBV6-1
d_call: .
cdr3_nt: TGTGCCAGCGGTCGAAGTTCCTACGAGCAGTACTTC
cdr3_aa: CASGRSSYEQYF

j_call: TRBJ2-1
clone_size: many
v_call: TRBV7-6
d_call: .
cdr3_nt: TGTGCCAGCAGCCCTGGGACCCCCGAAGACAATGAGCAGTTCTTC
cdr3_aa: CASSPGTPEDNEQFF

j_call: TRBJ1-5
clone_size: .
v_call: TRBV28
d_call: .
cdr3_nt: TGTGCCAGCAGTTCATTACAGGGCGGAGGTCAGCCCCAGCATTTT
cdr3_aa: CASSSLQGGGQPQHF

j_call: TRBJ2-3
clone_size: .
v_call: TRBV4-1
d_call: .
cdr3_nt: TGCGCCAGCATCCAAGATGGAGCAGTGCTAGAGGCAGATACGAAGTATTTT
cdr3_aa: CASIQDGAVLEADTKYF

j_call: TRBJ1-5
clone_size: .
v_call: TRBV7-8
d_call: .
cdr3_nt: TGTGCCAGCAGCTCCGGGACTCTTAGTAGCAATCAGCCCCAGCATTTT
cdr3_aa: CASSSGTLSSNQPQHF

j_call: TRBJ2-6
clone_size: .
v_call: TRBV12-3/TRBV12-4
d_call: .
cdr3_nt: TGTGCCAGCAGTAGAGTTCGGTCTGAGGCTCTTGGGGCCAACGTCCTGACTTTC
cdr3_aa: CASSRVRSEALGANVLTF

j_call: TRBJ2-6
clone_size: .
v_call: TRBV6-8
d_call: .
cdr3_nt: TGTGCCAGCAGCTCCGCGGGGACTGGGGCCAACGTCCTGACTTTC
cdr3_aa: CASSSAGTGANVLTF

j_call: TRBJ1-4
clone_size: .
v_call: TRBV28
d_call: TRBD1
cdr3_nt: TGTGCCAGCAGTGGGGGTCCGACAGGGGAAAAACTGTTTTTT
cdr3_aa: CASSGGPTGEKLFF

j_call: TRBJ1-2
clone_size: .
v_call: TRBV19
d_call: TRBD1
cdr3_nt: TGTGCCAGTAGTACAACTCGGACAGGGAATGGCTACACCTTC
cdr3_aa: CASSTTRTGNGYTF

j_call: TRBJ1-2
clone_size: few
v_call: TRBV25-1
d_call: TRBD1
cdr3_nt: TGTGCCAGCAGTGGCGGGACAGCTTTCTATGGCTACACCTTC
cdr3_aa: CASSGGTAFYGYTF

j_call: TRBJ2-3
clone_size: few
v_call: TRBV5-4
d_call: .
cdr3_nt: TGTGCCAGCAGCTCTATTACCGGGAGAGATACGCAGTATTTT
cdr3_aa: CASSSITGRDTQYF

j_call: TRBJ1-2
clone_size: once
v_call: TRBV6-5
d_call: .
cdr3_nt: TGTGCCAGCAGTCGCCATCAAATGGGGGGCTACACCTTC
cdr3_aa: CASSRHQMGGYTF

j_call: TRBJ2-1
clone_size: .
v_call: TRBV9
d_call: TRBD2
cdr3_nt: TGTGCCAGCAGCGCTAGCGGGAGGGCCGGGAATGAGCAGTTCTTC
cdr3_aa: CASSASGRAGNEQFF

j_call: TRBJ2-2
clone_size: .
v_call: TRBV28
d_call: .
cdr3_nt: TGTGCCACCGCGGTGGGTCCGAACACCGGGGAGCTGTTTTTT
cdr3_aa: CATAVGPNTGELFF

j_call: TRBJ2-1
clone_size: few
v_call: TRBV12-3/TRBV12-4
d_call: .
cdr3_nt: TGTGCCAGCAGTTTAACCCCACACTGGGACGTTGCCTACAATGAGCAGTTCTTC
cdr3_aa: CASSLTPHWDVAYNEQFF

j_call: TRBJ1-1
clone_size: .
v_call: TRBV12-3/TRBV12-4
d_call: TRBD1
cdr3_nt: TGTGCCAGCAGTTACAGGGGGATGGAAGCTTTCTTT
cdr3_aa: CASSYRGMEAFF

j_call: TRBJ2-7
clone_size: .
v_call: TRBV13
d_call: .
cdr3_nt: TGTGCCAGCAGCCAAAGGGCTTCGGACGAGCAGTACTTC
cdr3_aa: CASSQRASDEQYF

j_call: TRBJ2-7
clone_size: .
v_call: TRBV28
d_call: TRBD2
cdr3_nt: TGTGCCAGCAGCCCTACACGTAGCGGGAGTGGCCACGAGCAGTACTTC
cdr3_aa: CASSPTRSGSGHEQYF

j_call: TRBJ1-2
clone_size: many
v_call: TRBV28
d_call: TRBD1
cdr3_nt: TGTGCCAGCCTTACAGGGGGCGCCTATGGCTACACCTTC
cdr3_aa: CASLTGGAYGYTF

j_call: TRBJ2-1
clone_size: .
v_call: TRBV28
d_call: .
cdr3_nt: TGTGCCAGCAGTTTCCTGGGCAGTGCCTACAATGAGCAGTTCTTC
cdr3_aa: CASSFLGSAYNEQFF

j_call: TRBJ1-4
clone_size: .
v_call: TRBV5-1
d_call: .
cdr3_nt: TGCGCCAGCAGCCCGGACCCTGGGACGGAAAAACTGTTTTTT
cdr3_aa: CASSPDPGTEKLFF

j_call: TRBJ1-1
clone_size: many
v_call: TRBV6-1
d_call: .
cdr3_nt: TGTGCCAGCAGTGAAGGCGGGACACACATGACCACTGAAGCTTTCTTT
cdr3_aa: CASSEGGTHMTTEAFF

j_call: TRBJ1-4
clone_size: many
v_call: TRBV7-2
d_call: .
cdr3_nt: TGTGCCAGCAGCTTAGGAGGGGGATCTAATGAAAAACTGTTTTTT
cdr3_aa: CASSLGGGSNEKLFF

j_call: TRBJ2-7
clone_size: .
v_call: TRBV5-1
d_call: .
cdr3_nt: TGCGCCAGCAGCACTCAGGGGTTTTCCTACGAGCAGTACTTC
cdr3_aa: CASSTQGFSYEQYF